The present entry profiles one TCR beta chain with its context. Its cognate antigen is unknown. TCRdb's copy holds only in-frame clones and misses some; the assay was immunoSEQ multiplex PCR. The table has 50,000 to 65,000 clones, around 80% seen once. This sample is part of a study of a mutant IDH1 vaccine in newly diagnosed glioma. The wider study: Of the patients given treatment, approximately 60% were male and approximately 40% were female, and a mean age of approximately 40 years was recorded. Antecedent treatment encompassed radiotherapy, temozolomide, or their combination; the majority received both.

Time point described: baseline, week 1 (first vaccination visit). The sample's treatment: pre-vaccination baseline after standard-of-care therapy. Overall study results and limits: Immune responses induced by the vaccine were seen in less than 95% of patients, spanning multiple MHC alleles.

V lost 0 bases and J 7 bases, leaving 9 bases between the germline ends. Per the germline V gene, CDR1 is ENHRY and CDR2 is SYGVKD. CDR3 length: 14 amino acids. The TCR originated in a woman aged 40 to 50 with glioma. This chain uses TRBV10-3 with TRBJ1-4; D gene ambiguous. The sample consisted of PBMCs, taken from a glioma patient treated with radiotherapy, temozolomide or both. The CDR3 protein is CAISESTPVEKLFF. Here the CDR3 DNA reads TGTGCCATCAGTGAGTCGACCCCAGTTGAAAAACTGTTTTTT.